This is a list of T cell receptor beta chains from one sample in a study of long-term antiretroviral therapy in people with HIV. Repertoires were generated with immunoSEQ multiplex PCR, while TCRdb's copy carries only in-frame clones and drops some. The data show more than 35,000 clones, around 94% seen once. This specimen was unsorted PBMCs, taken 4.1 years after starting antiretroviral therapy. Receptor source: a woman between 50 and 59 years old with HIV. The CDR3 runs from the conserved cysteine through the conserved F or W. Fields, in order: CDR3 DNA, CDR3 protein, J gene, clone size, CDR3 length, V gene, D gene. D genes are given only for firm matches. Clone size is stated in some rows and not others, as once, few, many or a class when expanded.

TGTGCCAGCAGTACCAGGGGGGCAGATACGCAGTATTTT,CASSTRGADTQYF,TRBJ2-3,once,13,TRBV6-5,.
TGTGCCAGCAGAGCGACGCTGGGGGTACAAGAGACCCAGTACTTC,CASRATLGVQETQYF,TRBJ2-5,.,15,TRBV6-5,.
TGTGCCAGCAGGGGTACCGGGGAGCTGTTTTTT,CASRGTGELFF,TRBJ2-2,.,11,TRBV13,.
TGTGCCAGCAGCGTGGGGGCAGGATTCTCCTACGAGCAGTACTTC,CASSVGAGFSYEQYF,TRBJ2-7,.,15,TRBV7-3,.
TGTGCCAGCAGCCGAGTACAGGGGCCGAATGAAAAACTGTTTTTT,CASSRVQGPNEKLFF,TRBJ1-4,.,15,TRBV7-2,TRBD1
TGTGCCAGCAGCTTGGATTCCACTCGGGACACCCTCCACTTT,CASSLDSTRDTLHF,TRBJ1-6,.,14,TRBV5-4,.
TGTGCCTGGAGTGTAGTATCTGGGACCGAGCAGTTCTTC,CAWSVVSGTEQFF,TRBJ2-1,.,13,TRBV30,.
TGTGCCAGTAGTACACTGAATGAGCAGTTCTTC,CASSTLNEQFF,TRBJ2-1,.,11,TRBV19,.
TGCGCCAGCAGGCCCGCGGGCCAAGAGACCCAGTACTTC,CASRPAGQETQYF,TRBJ2-5,.,13,TRBV5-1,.
TGTGCCAGTAGGAGTCAACGGGCCGACGGAACTAATGAAAAACTGTTTTTT,CASRSQRADGTNEKLFF,TRBJ1-4,.,17,TRBV19,.
TGTGCCAGCAGCTTAGTGACAGGGGCGAACACCGGGGAGCTGTTTTTT,CASSLVTGANTGELFF,TRBJ2-2,.,16,TRBV7-9,TRBD1
TGTGCCAGCAGCGTAGGGCAGGGGTTAGGAGGAAACACCATATATTTT,CASSVGQGLGGNTIYF,TRBJ1-3,.,16,TRBV9,.
TGCGCCACCTGGACAGGGGGCCGTGGAAACACCATATATTTT,CATWTGGRGNTIYF,TRBJ1-3,.,14,TRBV10-2,TRBD1
TGTGCCAGCAGGAGGACAGGGGGTAGCTATGGCTACACCTTC,CASRRTGGSYGYTF,TRBJ1-2,.,14,TRBV14,TRBD1
TGCGCCAGCAGCTTTGAGGTGGAAGAGACCCAGTACTTC,CASSFEVEETQYF,TRBJ2-5,.,13,TRBV5-1,.
TGTGCCAGTAGTAGCCCGGGACAGGGCTATGGCTACACCTTC,CASSSPGQGYGYTF,TRBJ1-2,.,14,TRBV19,TRBD1